This TCR beta chain was identified in a study of blood T cell repertoires in COVID-19. Whole-study context: Sources were T cells, B-cell-depleted T cells, or PBMCs; the material itself was cDNA or gDNA.

Per the authors' pipeline: How many nucleated cells were present was estimated from reference gene primer amplification. Sequencing was performed with immunoSEQ multiplex PCR; in TCRdb, only in-frame clones are kept and a portion is missing. V and J calls and clone size are as listed in that table; D and trimming were resolved from the DNA. This table has some 320,000 clones, more than 75% appearing once. This CDR3 comprises 15 residues. The junction had 2 bases not matched to a gene; V was cut back by 3 bases and J by 1 base. Looked up from germline, CDR1 is SGDLS and CDR2 is YYNGEE. Participants were aged about 18 to 100 years from 24 US areas. In Cohort 3, a recovered donor had either two negative PCRs, clearance, or symptom resolution.

This chain connects TRBV9 to TRBJ1-1, with 11 bases identical to TRBD1. Sequencing was performed on PBMCs or T cells enriched from blood (not recorded which). This clonotype was obtained from a woman in her 30s who had recovered from COVID-19. For the CDR3, the DNA is TGTGCCAGCAGCGGCGGGACAGGGGGGAACACTGAAGCTTTCTTT. As protein: CASSGGTGGNTEAFF.